The subject of this entry is one T cell receptor beta chain. From the RT-PCR reads, TCRdb called clonotypes with MiXCR, one entry per CDR3 protein. The sample holds roughly 180,000 distinct CDR3 sequences, roughly 8.7% seen once. The sample originates from a study of response to subunit inactivated influenza vaccine. Germline V gene data show CDR1 as SEHNR and CDR2 as FQNEAQ (reference sequence). This CDR3 has 14 amino acids. V trimming: 3 bases; J trimming: 4 bases; junction bases outside the gene matches: 5. V is TRBV7-9 and J is TRBJ2-5, with 7 bases that match TRBD1. This sequence was found in a man aged 50 or older who received an inactivated influenza vaccine. The source was non-naive T cells sorted from PBMCs, collected on the day of vaccination. In nucleotides, the CDR3 is TGTGCCAGCAGCTTCGAGGGGGCGCGAGAGACCCAGTACTTC. The encoded protein is CASSFEGARETQYF.